The rows below give T cell receptor beta chains drawn from one sample of a study of T-cell memory formation after mild COVID-19. TCRdb re-called the 5' RACE reads with MiXCR, one entry per CDR3 protein. The data contain a few hundred thousand distinct CDR3 sequences, about 23% of them seen just once; the ten biggest clones take up roughly an eighth. The sequenced sample was PBMCs or a T cell subset sorted from them (not recorded which). These receptors were obtained from an adult woman who had mild COVID-19 (a few samples of this study predate the infection). Cell type and time point are not known. Each CDR3 is given with its conserved first and last residue. The D gene is left open where the match is weak. Rows may omit the clone size; those that give it use once, few, many or a size class.

d_call: NA; v_call: TRBV2; j_call: TRBJ1-1; clone_size: NA; cdr3_aa: CASTRTHTEAFF; cdr3_nt: TGTGCCAGCACCCGGACTCACACTGAAGCTTTCTTT
d_call: NA; v_call: TRBV27; j_call: TRBJ2-3; clone_size: few; cdr3_aa: CASSLFRDGEESTDTQYF; cdr3_nt: TGTGCCAGCAGTTTATTCAGGGACGGAGAGGAGAGCACAGATACGCAGTATTTT
d_call: NA; v_call: TRBV20-1; j_call: TRBJ1-2; clone_size: NA; cdr3_aa: CSASWGGSYGYTF; cdr3_nt: TGCAGTGCTAGTTGGGGCGGCAGCTATGGCTACACCTTC
d_call: NA; v_call: TRBV5-1; j_call: TRBJ2-2; clone_size: many; cdr3_aa: CASSFSGTNTGELFF; cdr3_nt: TGCGCCAGCAGCTTCTCCGGGACTAACACCGGGGAGCTGTTTTTT
d_call: TRBD2; v_call: TRBV29-1; j_call: TRBJ2-2; clone_size: few; cdr3_aa: CSAERDMGTGELFF; cdr3_nt: TGCAGCGCCGAGCGGGATATGGGCACCGGGGAGCTGTTTTTT
d_call: TRBD1; v_call: TRBV20-1; j_call: TRBJ2-7; clone_size: NA; cdr3_aa: CSARQGVTYEQYF; cdr3_nt: TGCAGTGCTAGACAGGGGGTGACCTACGAGCAGTACTTC
d_call: NA; v_call: TRBV20-1; j_call: TRBJ1-5; clone_size: NA; cdr3_aa: CSASGVGNHQPQHF; cdr3_nt: TGCAGTGCTAGTGGAGTGGGCAATCATCAGCCCCAGCATTTT
d_call: TRBD2; v_call: TRBV7-3; j_call: TRBJ2-3; clone_size: NA; cdr3_aa: CASSATSGGLDTQYF; cdr3_nt: TGTGCCAGCAGCGCGACTAGCGGGGGGCTCGATACGCAGTATTTT
d_call: TRBD1; v_call: TRBV29-1; j_call: TRBJ2-5; clone_size: NA; cdr3_aa: CSVLRQGPQETQYF; cdr3_nt: TGCAGCGTTCTTAGACAGGGGCCTCAAGAGACCCAGTACTTC
d_call: TRBD2; v_call: TRBV5-5; j_call: TRBJ2-1; clone_size: few; cdr3_aa: CASSGLVAEQFF; cdr3_nt: TGTGCCAGCAGCGGACTAGTCGCTGAGCAGTTCTTC
d_call: TRBD1; v_call: TRBV3-1; j_call: TRBJ2-7; clone_size: NA; cdr3_aa: CASSQPGQGSNEQYF; cdr3_nt: TGTGCCAGCAGCCAGCCGGGACAGGGATCGAACGAGCAGTACTTC
d_call: TRBD2; v_call: TRBV6-2/TRBV6-3; j_call: TRBJ2-2; clone_size: few; cdr3_aa: CAIKREGHTGELFF; cdr3_nt: TGTGCCATCAAGCGGGAGGGTCACACCGGGGAGCTGTTTTTT
d_call: NA; v_call: TRBV2; j_call: TRBJ2-3; clone_size: few; cdr3_aa: CASSEPAGALSTDTQYF; cdr3_nt: TGTGCCAGCAGTGAGCCGGCGGGGGCCCTCTCCACAGATACGCAGTATTTT
d_call: NA; v_call: TRBV5-5; j_call: TRBJ2-3; clone_size: NA; cdr3_aa: CASSGLWEDTQYF; cdr3_nt: TGTGCCAGCAGCGGACTCTGGGAAGATACGCAGTATTTT
d_call: NA; v_call: TRBV30; j_call: TRBJ2-3; clone_size: NA; cdr3_aa: CAWSEVDTQYF; cdr3_nt: TGTGCCTGGAGTGAGGTAGATACGCAGTATTTT